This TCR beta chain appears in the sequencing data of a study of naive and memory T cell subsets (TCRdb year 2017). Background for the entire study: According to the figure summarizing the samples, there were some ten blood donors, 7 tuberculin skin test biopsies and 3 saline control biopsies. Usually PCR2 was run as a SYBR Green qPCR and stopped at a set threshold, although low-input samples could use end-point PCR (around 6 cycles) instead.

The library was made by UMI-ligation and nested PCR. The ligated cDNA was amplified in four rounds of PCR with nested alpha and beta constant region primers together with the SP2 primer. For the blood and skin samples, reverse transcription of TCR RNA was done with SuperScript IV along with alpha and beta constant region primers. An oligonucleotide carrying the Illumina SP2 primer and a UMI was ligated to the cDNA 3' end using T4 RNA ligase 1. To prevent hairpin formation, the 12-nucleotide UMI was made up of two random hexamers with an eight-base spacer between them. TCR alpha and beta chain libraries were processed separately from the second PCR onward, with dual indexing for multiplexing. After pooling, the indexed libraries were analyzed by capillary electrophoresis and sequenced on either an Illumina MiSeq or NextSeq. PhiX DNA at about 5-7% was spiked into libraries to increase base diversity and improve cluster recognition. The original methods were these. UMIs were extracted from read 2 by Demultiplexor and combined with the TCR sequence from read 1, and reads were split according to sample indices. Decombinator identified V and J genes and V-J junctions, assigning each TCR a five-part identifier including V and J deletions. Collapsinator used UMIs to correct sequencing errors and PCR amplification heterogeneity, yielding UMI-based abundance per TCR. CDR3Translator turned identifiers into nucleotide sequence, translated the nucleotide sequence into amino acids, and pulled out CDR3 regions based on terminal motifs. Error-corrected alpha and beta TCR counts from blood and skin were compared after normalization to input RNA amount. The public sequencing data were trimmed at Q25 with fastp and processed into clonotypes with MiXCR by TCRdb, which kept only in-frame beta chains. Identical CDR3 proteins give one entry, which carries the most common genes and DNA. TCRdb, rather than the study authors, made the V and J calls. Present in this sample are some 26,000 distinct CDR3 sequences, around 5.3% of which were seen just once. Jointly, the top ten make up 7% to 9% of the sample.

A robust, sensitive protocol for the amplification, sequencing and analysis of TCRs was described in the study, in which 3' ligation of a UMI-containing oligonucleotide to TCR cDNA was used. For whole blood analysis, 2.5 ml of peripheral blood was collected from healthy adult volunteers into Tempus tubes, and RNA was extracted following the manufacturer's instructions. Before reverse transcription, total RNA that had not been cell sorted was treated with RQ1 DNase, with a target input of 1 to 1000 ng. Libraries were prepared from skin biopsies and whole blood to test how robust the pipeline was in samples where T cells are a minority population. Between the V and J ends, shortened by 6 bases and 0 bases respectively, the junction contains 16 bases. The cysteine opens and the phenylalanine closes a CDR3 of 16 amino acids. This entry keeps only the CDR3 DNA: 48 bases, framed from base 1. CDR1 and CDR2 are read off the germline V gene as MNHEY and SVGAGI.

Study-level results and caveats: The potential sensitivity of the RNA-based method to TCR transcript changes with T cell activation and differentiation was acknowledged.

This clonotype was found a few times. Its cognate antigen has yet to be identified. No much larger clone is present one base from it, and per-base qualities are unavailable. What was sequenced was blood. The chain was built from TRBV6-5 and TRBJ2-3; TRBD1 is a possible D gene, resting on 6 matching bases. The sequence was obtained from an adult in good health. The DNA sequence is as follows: TGTGCCAGCAGCCTCAGACAGGCAGCTAGCACAGATACGCAGTATTTT. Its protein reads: CASSLRQAASTDTQYF.